The text below deals with one TCR beta chain. The entry originates in a study of T cells in Graves' hyperthyroidism and ophthalmopathy. TCR beta CDR3 regions were amplified from RNA. The HTBI primer set served for first-round RT-PCR of the TCR CDR3. One entry per CDR3 protein results from TCRdb running MiXCR on the multiplex PCR reads. The profile shows 650,000 to 700,000 distinct CDR3 sequences, around 15% of them singletons. Patients were aged 18 to 65, had disease duration under 2 months, and had newly diagnosed hyperthyroidism. A patient was excluded if there was uncontrolled infection, other autoimmune disease, pregnancy or lactation. Used for diagnoses were clinical symptoms, serum thyroxine and TRAb, thyroid ultrasound and orbital computed tomography. Specimen: blood. The receptor was isolated from a man in his fifties with Graves' hyperthyroidism.

CDR3: CASSEDRPGTSGHNEQFF. The CDR3 nucleotides read TGCGCCAGCAGTGAGGACAGGCCCGGGACTAGCGGCCACAATGAGCAGTTCTTC. The chain carries TRBV10-1 and TRBJ2-1, with 11 bases fitting TRBD2. There are 18 residues in the CDR3. The ends lost 2 bases at V and 5 bases at J; junction bases unmatched: 11. Germline V CDR1 and CDR2: WNHNN, SYGVQD (reference sequence).